The TCR beta chain described here comes from a study of T cell responses to AZD1222 COVID-19 vaccine. Germline V lookup: CDR1 MDHEN, CDR2 SYDVKM. Trimming took 6 bases from V and 7 from J, leaving 10 bases between them. The CDR3 consists of 12 residues. Method: immunoSEQ multiplex PCR; TCRdb's copy keeps in-frame clones and lacks some. This sample yields approximately 100,000 clones, of which 70% to 90% are seen a single time; roughly 10% belongs to the top ten. The material sequenced was peripheral blood, taken 28 days after the second AZD1222 dose. The clonotype originates from an adult who received the AZD1222 COVID-19 vaccine. The chain is built from TRBV28 and TRBJ1-5; a possible D gene is TRBD1 (5 bases). The CDR3 region is CASSDQGQPQHF. CDR3 nucleotide sequence: TGTGCCAGCAGCGATCAGGGACAGCCCCAGCATTTT.